Listed here are 25 T cell receptor beta chains from one sample, sequenced in a study of shared clonotypes between healthy human individuals. Generated by immunoSEQ multiplex PCR, the TCRdb table keeps only in-frame clones and is missing some. Seen here are 1,400,000 or so clones, around 98.5% observed once, and the top ten hold 0.36%. Source material: naive CD4+ T cells sorted from blood. Regarding subset: CD45RA+ positively selected. Receptors originate from a man younger than 45 in good health.

The V gene is TRBV18, the J gene TRBJ2-7; 8 nucleotides match TRBD2. V shed 0 bases, J shed 0 bases, and the junction held 7 bases outside the gene matches. The CDR3 runs 17 residues. The germline CDR1 and CDR2 sequences are KGHSH and LQKENI. CDR3 coding DNA: TGTGCCAGCTCACCACCTCGGGGGGGGACCCGCTCCTACGAGCAGTACTTC. It codes for CASSPPRGGTRSYEQYF.

The V gene is TRBV9, the J gene TRBJ2-3, with 7 nucleotides matching TRBD2. CDR3 size: 15 residues. The germline V gene encodes CDR1 SGDLS and CDR2 YYNGEE. V lost 0 bases and J lost 3; bases outside the gene matches: 4. The CDR3 spells CASSVDPGLTDTQYF. In nucleotides, the CDR3 is TGTGCCAGCAGCGTAGATCCGGGACTAACAGATACGCAGTATTTT.

This clone was recorded only once. V gene TRBV7-3 combines with J gene TRBJ2-1; no firm D call. From germline, CDR1 is SGHTA and CDR2 FQGTGA. CDR3 length: 13 residues. V lost 2 bases, J lost 8 bases, and 10 bases lay in between. The CDR3 DNA follows: TGTGCCAGCAGCTTACCGACCGGTGATGAGCAGTTCTTC. Translation gives CASSLPTGDEQFF.

The rearrangement links TRBV5-1 to TRBJ2-5; D unresolved. The germline V and J ends were trimmed by 1 base and 3 bases, with 10 bases remaining between them. This CDR3 region has 14 residues. Per the germline V gene, CDR1 is SGHRS and CDR2 is YFSETQ. CDR3 nucleotides: TGCGCCAGCAGCTTGTCACCAGTTAAAGAGACCCAGTACTTC. This encodes CASSLSPVKETQYF.

J is TRBJ1-5 and V is TRBV5-6, with a weak D call TRBD1 (5 bases). V was shortened by 1 base and J by 4 bases, with 21 bases between the two germline ends. CDR3 length equals 18 residues. The V gene's germline CDR1 is SGHDT and CDR2 YYEEEE. CDR3 DNA: TGTGCCAGCAGCTTGAGGGATGGGGCTCTGACCCTGAATCAGCCCCAGCATTTT. It specifies CASSLRDGALTLNQPQHF.

This clone occurred once. This rearrangement joins TRBV6-5 to TRBJ1-2; D is unclear. Trimming removed 0 bases at V and 8 bases at J, with 19 bases between. The germline V gene encodes CDR1 MNHEY and CDR2 SVGAGI. This CDR3 is built from 16 residues. Here the CDR3 DNA reads TGTGCCAGCAGTTACTCCCCTCTGACGACCGGGAAGGGCTACACCTTC. It translates to CASSYSPLTTGKGYTF.

The chain uses TRBV27 and TRBJ2-7; D is undetermined. CDR3 size: 13 residues. V shed 6 bases and J shed 3 bases, with 12 bases lying between them. Germline loops: CDR1 MNHEY, CDR2 SMNVEV (reference sequence). The CDR3 nucleotides are TGTGCCAGCAGCCGTATGGTAGGCTACGAGCAGTACTTC. Encoded protein: CASSRMVGYEQYF.

The CDR3 region is CASSLINLAGTYSGNTIYF. The CDR3, as DNA: TGTGCCAGCAGCTTAATAAATCTGGCAGGAACTTACTCTGGAAACACCATATATTTT. The chain is built from TRBV7-6 and TRBJ1-3; D not certain. This CDR3 has 19 amino acids. The germline V and J ends were trimmed by 2 bases and 0 bases, with 20 bases remaining between them. CDR1 and CDR2 (germline): SGHVS, FNYEAQ.

This sequence joins TRBV5-4 and TRBJ2-5; 9 nucleotides match TRBD1. Germline-derived CDR1 and CDR2 are SGHNT and YYREEE (reference sequence). V lost 4 bases and J lost 4; bases outside the gene matches: 8. This CDR3 is 15 amino acids long. CDR3 coding DNA: TGTGCCAGCAGCGGGGGGACAGGGTCCGTAGAGACCCAGTACTTC. Translated, it gives CASSGGTGSVETQYF.

Worth noting for this clone: The same CDR3 arises from other DNA sequences in this sample as well. The chain couples TRBV7-3 to TRBJ2-5; D is possibly TRBD1 or TRBD2 (5 bases each). CDR1 is SGHTA, CDR2 FQGTGA, per germline. The CDR3 spans 13 residues. V lost 5 bases to trimming and J lost 5 bases, with 12 bases between them. This CDR3 is CASSPGRGETQYF. CDR3 nucleotide sequence: TGTGCCAGCAGCCCAGGGCGCGGGGAGACCCAGTACTTC.

The chain employs TRBV7-9 and TRBJ2-2; D is undetermined. Trimming took off 5 bases at V and 5 bases at J, with 12 bases between the two ends. The CDR3 runs to 14 residues. Germline assignment: CDR1 SEHNR and CDR2 FQNEAQ (reference sequence). The CDR3 loop is CASSQSWGTGELFF. In nucleotides, the CDR3 is TGTGCCAGCAGCCAAAGCTGGGGTACCGGGGAGCTGTTTTTT.

V gene TRBV28 combines with J gene TRBJ2-3; D possibly corresponds to TRBD1 (6 bases). The CDR3 runs to 15 residues. The V gene's germline CDR1 is MDHEN and CDR2 SYDVKM. V was pared by 5 bases and J by 4 bases, with 16 bases between. The CDR3 bases are TGTGCCAGCAGTCAGGGGATCCTAAGACCAGATACGCAGTATTTT. Residues: CASSQGILRPDTQYF.

The V and J genes are TRBV14 and TRBJ2-2; D ambiguous. CDR3 size: 14 residues. Germline lookup yields CDR1 SGHDN and CDR2 FVKESK. V lost 0 bases to trimming and J lost 8 bases, with 10 bases between them. CDR3 bases: TGTGCCAGCAGCCAAGATGACGGGTATGGGGAGCTGTTTTTT. Protein sequence: CASSQDDGYGELFF.

The rearrangement uses TRBV5-1 and TRBJ2-7, with 10 bases matching TRBD1. The germline V gene has CDR1 SGHRS and CDR2 YFSETQ. The CDR3 has 18 residues. V gave up 1 base and J gave up 1 base; unmatched junction bases: 11. CDR3 amino acids: CASSLPLPRQGASYEQYF. CDR3 coding DNA: TGCGCCAGCAGCTTGCCCCTCCCTAGACAGGGGGCTTCCTACGAGCAGTACTTC.

This chain's CDR3 is CASSSTSGTLNNEQFF. In DNA form, the CDR3 reads TGTGCCAGCAGTTCGACTAGCGGGACCCTGAACAATGAGCAGTTCTTC. The V call is TRBV6-5, the J call TRBJ2-1; 11 positions match TRBD2. CDR1 and CDR2 from the germline V gene are MNHEY and SVGAGI. V lost 4 bases and J lost 5; bases outside the gene matches: 7. The CDR3 contains 16 residues.

As for this clone: The junction and the germline gene differ at one end; a read error may be behind it. The chain is built from TRBV29-1 and TRBJ2-1; TRBD2 aligns across 7 bases. From germline, CDR1 is SQVTM and CDR2 ANQGSEA. The CDR3 extends over 15 amino acids. The CDR3 is CSVEAGRKSYNEQFF. As DNA, the CDR3 is TGCAGCGTAGAAGCGGGACGCAAATCCTACAATGAGCAGTTCTTC.

The chain uses TRBV27 and TRBJ2-7; TRBD1 agrees at 9 bases. V shed 5 bases, J shed 3 bases, and the junction held 8 bases outside the gene matches. Per germline, CDR1 MNHEY and CDR2 SMNVEV (reference sequence). This CDR3 comprises 15 residues. The CDR3 DNA is TGTGCCAGCAGTCCCCTACCGGGACAGGGCTACGAGCAGTACTTC. This gives the protein CASSPLPGQGYEQYF.

V gene TRBV18 combines with J gene TRBJ2-7; possible D gene TRBD1, 6 bases. The CDR3 is 14 amino acids. From germline, CDR1 is KGHSH and CDR2 LQKENI. V was clipped by 4 bases and J by 0 bases, with 10 bases between them. Here the CDR3 reads CASSRDMSSYEQYF. CDR3 DNA sequence: TGTGCCAGCTCACGGGACATGAGCTCCTACGAGCAGTACTTC.

This chain joins TRBV7-8 and TRBJ1-5; tentative D call: TRBD1 (6 bases). The CDR3 consists of 16 residues. V was cut by 2 bases and J by 5 bases, with 16 bases left in between. Germline V lookup: CDR1 SGHVS, CDR2 FQNEAQ. Here the CDR3 reads CASSLRTEQVYQPQHF. The DNA of the CDR3 is TGTGCCAGCAGCTTACGGACAGAGCAAGTTTATCAGCCCCAGCATTTT.

This rearrangement joins TRBV7-8 to TRBJ1-4; 8 bases map to TRBD1. The CDR3 sequence is 16 residues long. Per germline, CDR1 SGHVS and CDR2 FQNEAQ. The V gene end was trimmed by 4 bases and the J gene end by 6 bases; junction bases not matched to a gene: 10. CDR3 protein: CASSSGQGRGYEKLFF. CDR3 nucleotide sequence: TGTGCCAGCAGCTCAGGACAGGGACGGGGGTATGAAAAACTGTTTTTT.

The V and J genes are TRBV5-4 and TRBJ1-2; TRBD1 might be the D (5 bases). The CDR3 covers 14 residues. Germline values: CDR1 SGHNT, CDR2 YYREEE (reference sequence). The germline V and J ends were trimmed by 0 bases and 8 bases, with 14 bases remaining between them. CDR3 residues: CASSLEGRVGGYTF. In DNA form, the CDR3 reads TGTGCCAGCAGCTTGGAGGGGAGGGTAGGAGGCTACACCTTC.

The chain has TRBV28 and TRBJ2-1; 8 bases are shared with TRBD2. This CDR3 is 15 amino acids long. From germline, CDR1 is MDHEN and CDR2 SYDVKM. After removal of 3 bases from V and 10 bases from J, the junction contained 11 bases not matched to a gene. The CDR3 nucleotides read TGTGCCAGCAGTTTGCCCGGGACTAGTCTGGGGGAGCAGTTCTTC. Its translation is CASSLPGTSLGEQFF.

The rearrangement joins TRBV9 to TRBJ1-1; 7 bases agree with TRBD1. V lost 3 bases, J lost 1 base, and 6 bases stayed unmatched. CDR1 and CDR2 (germline): SGDLS, YYNGEE. The CDR3 is made up of 15 amino acids. The CDR3: CASSARQGGNTEAFF. The CDR3, as DNA: TGTGCCAGCAGCGCCCGACAGGGCGGGAACACTGAAGCTTTCTTT.

CDR3 sequence: CAWKLGNSNQPQHF. In nucleotides, the CDR3 is TGTGCCTGGAAATTGGGGAATAGCAATCAGCCCCAGCATTTT. The chain has TRBV30 and TRBJ1-5; no firm D call. CDR1 GTSNPN and CDR2 SVGIG come from the germline V gene (reference sequence). The CDR3 runs 14 residues. V lost 4 bases and J lost 0, with 10 bases in between.

As DNA, the CDR3 is TGTGCCAGCAGCTGGGGACTTAACAATGAGCAGTTCTTC. It yields the protein CASSWGLNNEQFF. This chain links TRBV6-6 with TRBJ2-1; tentatively, D is TRBD2 (6 bases). Germline values: CDR1 MNHNY, CDR2 SVGAGI (reference sequence). The CDR3 sequence is 13 residues long. Trimming stripped 6 bases from V and 5 bases from J, with 11 bases between.